Following are 30 T cell receptor beta chains from one sample sequenced in a study of graft-versus-host responses after intestinal transplantation. Clones were read by immunoSEQ multiplex PCR, and TCRdb kept only the in-frame ones, dropping some. This sample has about 97,000 clones, with about 93% found just once. Sequenced material: PBMCs, taken around 450 days after intestinal transplant. These receptor sequences come from a human patient who received an intestinal transplant, so some T cells may come from the graft donor.

This chain links TRBV5-4 with TRBJ2-6; D gene uncertain. The CDR3 runs to 12 residues. Germline lookup yields CDR1 SGHNT and CDR2 YYREEE (reference sequence). V was pared by 7 bases and J by 2 bases, with 4 bases between. The CDR3 coding sequence is TGTGCCAGCTCTGCTGGGGCCAACGTCCTGACTTTC. Translation gives CASSAGANVLTF.

The chain joins TRBV2 to TRBJ1-6; no reliable D call. V dropped 8 bases and J dropped 0 bases, with 11 bases sitting between them. The CDR3 totals 15 residues. Germline V gene sequence: CDR1 SNHLY, CDR2 FYNNEI. This chain's CDR3 is CASGGGDSYNSPLHF. In DNA form, the CDR3 reads TGTGCCAGCGGCGGAGGAGACTCCTATAATTCACCCCTCCACTTT.

The J gene is TRBJ2-5, the V gene TRBV6-1; D unclear. Germline assignment: CDR1 MNHNS and CDR2 SASEGT. The CDR3 has 16 amino acids. Trimming took off 1 base at V and 5 bases at J, with 17 bases between the two ends. The CDR3 nucleotides read TGTGCCAGCAGTGAAGTTAATACCGGATCTATGGAGACCCAGTACTTC. Residues: CASSEVNTGSMETQYF.

This chain connects TRBV2 to TRBJ2-5; D unresolved. Trimming removed 2 bases at V and 7 bases at J, with 14 bases between. There are 14 residues in the CDR3. Germline V CDR1 and CDR2: SNHLY, FYNNEI. The CDR3 is CASSETRTPGTQYF. The CDR3, as DNA: TGTGCCAGCAGTGAAACGAGGACCCCGGGGACCCAGTACTTC. The full variable domain, in which reference TRBV2 and TRBJ2-5 provide the parts outside the CDR3, is EPEVTQTPSHQVTQMGQEVILRCVPISNHLYFYWYRQILGQKVEFLVSFYNNEISEKSEIFDDQFSVERPDGSNFTLKIRSTKLEDSAMYFCASSETRTPGTQYFGPGTRLLVL.

The V and J genes are TRBV6-5 and TRBJ2-5; 9 positions agree with TRBD1. The trim removed 0 bases at V and 5 bases at J, leaving 4 bases unmatched. The CDR3 covers 15 residues. CDR1 is MNHEY, CDR2 SVGAGI, per germline. CDR3 nucleotide sequence: TGTGCCAGCAGTTACTCACAGGGGGCGTTGGAGACCCAGTACTTC. Amino acid sequence: CASSYSQGALETQYF.

The V and J genes are TRBV2 and TRBJ2-7; D is ambiguous. Per germline, CDR1 SNHLY and CDR2 FYNNEI. Trimming shortened V by 7 bases and J by 0 bases, and 13 bases separated the two germline ends. The CDR3 is 14 residues long. The CDR3 sequence is CASIVHLSSYEQYF. The CDR3 region has the DNA TGTGCCAGCATAGTGCACCTTAGCTCCTACGAGCAGTACTTC.

This clone was seen only once. The V gene is TRBV6-4, the J gene TRBJ2-3, with 8 bases matching TRBD2. With 0 bases clipped from V and 6 bases from J, the junction kept 5 bases outside the gene matches. The germline gives CDR1 MRHNA, CDR2 SNTAGT. This CDR3 region has 15 residues. CDR3 nucleotide sequence: TGTGCCAGCAGTGACTCGAGCGGGGGAGGCGATACGCAGTATTTT. Encoded protein: CASSDSSGGGDTQYF.

The table lists this clone with a count of one. Additional DNA sequences in this sample encode the identical CDR3. This chain joins TRBV5-1 and TRBJ1-3; no reliable D call. This CDR3 contains 14 residues. CDR1 and CDR2 (germline): SGHRS, YFSETQ. V dropped 3 bases and J dropped 0 bases, with 7 bases sitting between them. This chain's CDR3 is CASSSGSSGNTIYF. The CDR3 coding sequence is TGCGCCAGCAGCTCTGGCAGCTCTGGAAACACCATATATTTT.

This chain uses TRBV5-1 with TRBJ2-5; D ambiguous. The V and J ends lost 6 bases and 5 bases respectively, with 14 bases between them. The CDR3 is 13 amino acids. Germline CDR1 reads SGHRS; CDR2 reads YFSETQ. CDR3: CASKVNPRETQYF. CDR3 sequence (DNA): TGCGCCAGCAAGGTTAACCCCAGGGAGACCCAGTACTTC.

The chain is built from TRBV10-2 and TRBJ2-3; D unclear. Trimming shortened V by 4 bases and J by 0 bases, and 17 bases separated the two germline ends. The CDR3 is 17 residues long. The V gene's germline CDR1 is WSHSY and CDR2 SAAADI. CDR3: CASSGQSGYPSTDTQYF. The CDR3 bases are TGCGCCAGCAGTGGGCAGTCGGGCTATCCTAGCACAGATACGCAGTATTTT.

The V call is TRBV6-1, the J call TRBJ2-1, with 9 bases matching TRBD1. Germline lookup yields CDR1 MNHNS and CDR2 SASEGT. V shed 7 bases and J 10 bases; nucleotides not matched to a gene: 14. CDR3 length equals 15 residues. The CDR3 coding sequence is TGTGCCAGCATTCTGGGACAGGGATGGGGGGTCGAGCAGTTCTTC. Translating it yields CASILGQGWGVEQFF.

The chain carries TRBV5-1 and TRBJ2-1, with TRBD1 matching over 12 bases. Germline V lookup: CDR1 SGHRS, CDR2 YFSETQ. J was trimmed by 15 bases and V by 1 base; bases with no gene match: 5. This CDR3 has 13 amino acids. This CDR3 is CASSLSGTGGRFF. The DNA for the CDR3 is TGCGCCAGCAGCTTGTCCGGGACAGGGGGCCGGTTCTTC. Full variable domain (missing parts from reference TRBV5-1 and TRBJ2-1): KAGVTQTPRYLIKTRGQQVTLSCSPISGHRSVSWYQQTPGQGLQFLFEYFSETQRNKGNFPGRFSGRQFSNSRSEMNVSTLELGDSALYLCASSLSGTGGRFFGPGTRLTVL.

The chain links TRBV2 to TRBJ2-1, with a tentative D call TRBD2 (6 bases). Germline CDR1 SNHLY, CDR2 FYNNEI. V lost 11 bases and J 9 bases, leaving 17 bases between the germline ends. The CDR3 has 12 residues. CDR3 region: CAATGVPVEQFF. CDR3 sequence (DNA): TGTGCCGCCACGGGGGTACCGGTTGAGCAGTTCTTC.

This chain uses TRBV15 with TRBJ1-2, with a weak D call TRBD1 (6 bases). The length of the CDR3 is 15 residues. Germline loops: CDR1 LNHNV, CDR2 YYDKDF (reference sequence). V gave up 3 bases and J gave up 6 bases, with 17 bases separating them. CDR3 nucleotide sequence: TGTGCCACCAGCAGCAAACAGGGAAGAAAGGATGGCTACACCTTC. Translated, it gives CATSSKQGRKDGYTF.

The rearrangement uses TRBV10-1 and TRBJ2-4; a possible D gene is TRBD1 (6 bases). Germline lookup yields CDR1 WNHNN and CDR2 SYGVQD (reference sequence). Trimming left V 7 bases short and J 3 bases short, with 16 bases between. The CDR3 length is 15 residues. The CDR3, as DNA: TGCGCCAGCACCGCTCCAGGGGATCTCAAAAACATTCAGTACTTC. Residues: CASTAPGDLKNIQYF.

This chain connects TRBV6-5 to TRBJ1-4; the D gene is possibly TRBD1 (5 bases). The CDR3 loop spans 15 amino acids. Germline V gene data show CDR1 as MNHEY and CDR2 as SVGAGI. V was cut by 4 bases and J by 4 bases, with 13 bases left in between. The CDR3 nucleotides are TGTGCCAGCAGTTTGGGGGTTCAGGTTAATGAAAAACTGTTTTTT. It codes for CASSLGVQVNEKLFF.

This rearrangement joins TRBV7-6 to TRBJ1-5, with D perhaps TRBD1 (5 bases). Trimming shortened V by 1 base and J by 5 bases, and 9 bases separated the two germline ends. Germline CDR1 SGHVS, CDR2 FNYEAQ. This CDR3 has 14 amino acids. Here the CDR3 reads CASSLGQGDQPQHF. In DNA form, the CDR3 reads TGTGCCAGCAGCTTAGGTCAGGGCGATCAGCCCCAGCATTTT.

The chain has TRBV4-1 and TRBJ2-7; D ambiguous. Germline V gene lookup returns CDR1 MGHRA and CDR2 YSYEKL. Between the trimmed V and J ends, which lost 1 base and 3 bases, there was a span of 19 bases. The CDR3 has 17 residues. The CDR3 DNA follows: TGCGCCAGCAGCCAAGGAGATGGCAGTCCGTTATTCTACGAGCAGTACTTC. Residues: CASSQGDGSPLFYEQYF.

This clone has just a few counts. Written as DNA, the CDR3 is TGTGCCAGCACCCCACAGGGGGACTATGGCTACACCTTC. This codes for CASTPQGDYGYTF. The chain has TRBV6-1 and TRBJ1-2; TRBD1 matches at 8 bases. CDR1 and CDR2 (germline): MNHNS, SASEGT. The CDR3 totals 13 residues. After removal of 7 bases from V and 3 bases from J, the junction contained 4 bases not matched to a gene.

This sequence joins TRBV15 and TRBJ2-3; 7 bases are a match to TRBD2. With V trimmed by 3 bases and J by 9 bases, 15 bases remained unmatched. This CDR3 has 16 amino acids. Per the germline V gene, CDR1 is LNHNV and CDR2 is YYDKDF (reference sequence). CDR3 coding DNA: TGTGCCACCAGCAGTGAGGACTCGGCGGTGCGGGGGACGCAGTATTTT. Translation gives CATSSEDSAVRGTQYF.

The V and J genes are TRBV7-9 and TRBJ2-1; 15 bases line up with TRBD2. With 6 bases clipped from V and 9 bases from J, the junction kept 6 bases outside the gene matches. Germline values: CDR1 SEHNR, CDR2 FQNEAQ (reference sequence). The CDR3 contains 15 residues. The CDR3 nucleotides are TGTGCCAGCAGGAGGACTAGCGGGGGGGCCGGTGAGCAGTTCTTC. Translating gives CASRRTSGGAGEQFF.

V and J are TRBV7-6 and TRBJ1-4; TRBD1 is a possible D gene (5 bases). V lost 1 base, J lost 5 bases, and 11 bases lay in between. CDR1 is SGHVS, CDR2 FNYEAQ, per germline. The CDR3 consists of 15 residues. CDR3 nucleotides: TGTGCCAGCAGCTTAGGGGGGTGGAAAAATGAAAAACTGTTTTTT. As protein: CASSLGGWKNEKLFF.

The V call is TRBV27, the J call TRBJ1-5, with 8 positions matching TRBD1. Germline-derived CDR1 and CDR2 are MNHEY and SMNVEV (reference sequence). V lost 4 bases and J lost 7; bases outside the gene matches: 15. The length of the CDR3 is 17 residues. The CDR3 reads CASSSEHRGTFHQPQHF. As DNA, the CDR3 is TGTGCCAGCAGTTCGGAACACAGGGGGACATTCCACCAGCCCCAGCATTTT.

The chain carries TRBV7-9 and TRBJ2-2; no clear D gene. Deletions cut 2 bases from V and 5 bases from J, with 9 bases between. Germline V gene lookup returns CDR1 SEHNR and CDR2 FQNEAQ (reference sequence). The CDR3 is 14 residues long. CDR3: CASSLPVGTGELFF. The CDR3 DNA follows: TGTGCCAGCAGCTTACCGGTGGGGACCGGGGAGCTGTTTTTT.

The chain uses TRBV7-9 and TRBJ1-1; a possible D gene is TRBD1 (5 bases). The CDR3 length is 14 residues. Trimming stripped 5 bases from V and 5 bases from J, with 15 bases between. Germline CDR1 reads SEHNR; CDR2 reads FQNEAQ (reference sequence). CDR3 DNA sequence: TGTGCCAGCAGCCCCCGAGGGGAGGGGACTGAAGCTTTCTTT. Its protein is CASSPRGEGTEAFF.

The V gene is TRBV2, the J gene TRBJ2-3; D ambiguous. The CDR3 has 12 residues. Germline-derived CDR1 and CDR2 are SNHLY and FYNNEI. The V end lost 3 bases, the J end lost 2 bases, and 3 bases lay between the germline ends. The CDR3 coding sequence is TGTGCCAGCAGTGACACCACAGATACGCAGTATTTT. This encodes CASSDTTDTQYF.

V is TRBV13 and J is TRBJ2-7; 7 bases agree with TRBD1. The CDR3 contains 14 residues. Germline lookup yields CDR1 PRHDT and CDR2 FYEKMQ (reference sequence). The junction had 9 bases not matched to a gene; V was cut back by 5 bases and J by 5 bases. The DNA of the CDR3 is TGTGCCAGCAGCCGTAACAGGGGCCCCAACGAGCAGTACTTC. It is translated as CASSRNRGPNEQYF.

This chain uses TRBV5-1 with TRBJ2-7; tentatively, D is TRBD1 or TRBD2 (5 bases each). The CDR3 spans 16 residues. Per the germline V gene, CDR1 is SGHRS and CDR2 is YFSETQ. V lost 3 bases, J lost 0 bases, and 16 bases lay in between. Written as DNA, the CDR3 is TGCGCCAGCAGCTCATACACCGGGACGGTCTCCTACGAGCAGTACTTC. Amino acids: CASSSYTGTVSYEQYF.

The V call is TRBV7-6, the J call TRBJ2-7, with 7 nucleotides matching TRBD1. Germline-derived CDR1 and CDR2 are SGHVS and FNYEAQ. The CDR3 covers 14 residues. V lost 5 bases, J lost 0 bases, and 4 bases stayed unmatched. CDR3 in amino acids: CASSPGTDSYEQYF. The CDR3, as DNA: TGTGCCAGCAGCCCCGGGACAGACTCCTACGAGCAGTACTTC.

This clone was detected only a few times. The chain combines TRBV6-4 with TRBJ2-2; D assignment may be TRBD1 or TRBD2 (7 bases each). The CDR3 runs to 15 residues. Trimming left V 6 bases short and J 6 bases short, with 17 bases between. CDR1 is MRHNA, CDR2 SNTAGT, per germline. CDR3 in amino acids: CASSDGRGGAGELFF. DNA of the CDR3: TGTGCCAGCAGCGACGGCAGGGGGGGAGCCGGGGAGCTGTTTTTT.